The rows below give T cell receptor beta chains drawn from one sample of a study of breast tumors, draining lymph nodes, adjacent tissues. TCRdb reprocessed the multiplex PCR reads with MiXCR, giving one entry per CDR3 protein. This table has about 180,000 distinct CDR3 sequences, approximately 33% appearing once. The sequenced sample consisted of axillary lymph node tissue. The receptors here all came from a female donor with breast cancer. Some clones in this sample may be carry-over from other donors' samples. CDR3s leave out the opening cysteine and the closing phenylalanine or tryptophan.

v_gene	j_gene	CDR3aa
TRBV19	TRBJ2-7	ASSKGGPYEQY
TRBV20-1	TRBJ2-5	SASWGQGTTRYQETQY
TRBV7-8	TRBJ1-4	ASSLEVREKLF
TRBV20-1	TRBJ1-6	SAGDRGFYNSPLH
TRBV9	TRBJ1-1	ASSVAGGNTEAF
TRBV9	TRBJ2-3	ASSLGRGRADTQY
TRBV5-4	TRBJ2-1	ASSSSRPEQF
TRBV27	TRBJ2-7	ASSPLGTGGFREQY
TRBV20-1	TRBJ1-2	SACQGAKGYT
TRBV7-9	TRBJ2-1	ASSLAGTTAYNEQF
TRBV19	TRBJ1-5	ASSTDHYSNQPQH
TRBV19	TRBJ2-5	ASSVYLNTGGQETQS
TRBV7-9	TRBJ2-4	ASSDRDIQC
TRBV20-1	TRBJ1-5	SARRITGGGGQPQH
TRBV29-1	TRBJ2-7	SLVVGGYEQY
TRBV4-2	TRBJ2-7	ASSQGRSKGLAAEQY
TRBV19	TRBJ2-1	ASSISRDLAGVNEQF
TRBV19	TRBJ1-5	ASSIEITYSNQPQH
TRBV20-1	TRBJ2-5	SATTGVWEETQY
TRBV20-1	TRBJ1-5	SAKRDSSNQPQH
TRBV27	TRBJ2-7	ASSLLLTVFSYEQY
TRBV6-1	TRBJ2-2	ASSESGLGELF
TRBV2	TRBJ1-2	ASPGPTYGYT
TRBV7-9	TRBJ2-5	ASSPPGLKETQY
TRBV6-5	TRBJ2-1	ASSWSRGPGYNEQF
TRBV5-4	TRBJ1-6	ASSPTGQGINSPLH
TRBV13	TRBJ2-3	ASSSRGGFTDTQY
TRBV7-6	TRBJ2-1	ASSFGVNNEQF
TRBV28	TRBJ2-3	ASGPFTGTGTSGGTDTQY
TRBV19	TRBJ2-1	ASSTVGGNEQF
TRBV12-3/TRBV12-4	TRBJ2-1	ASSQTPVSNEQF
TRBV5-5	TRBJ2-3	ASSLGGTVIYNEQY
TRBV7-3	TRBJ1-1	ASSFGQSTEAF
TRBV27	TRBJ1-4	ASSMTGEFEKLF
TRBV27	TRBJ2-1	ASSQWETGYNEQL
TRBV7-2	TRBJ1-5	ASSRTGGFYQPQH
TRBV5-5	TRBJ2-7	ASTSGQGPYEQY
TRBV9	TRBJ2-3	ASSVRRVSSTDTQY
TRBV5-1	TRBJ2-2	ASSRRGLAGGGTGELF
TRBV11-2	TRBJ1-2	ASSLDQASRPEGYT
TRBV20-1	TRBJ1-5	SARIQRTQH
TRBV5-8	TRBJ2-3	ASSRRATDTQY
TRBV7-2	TRBJ1-6	ASSRKSQGGNSPLH
TRBV12-3/TRBV12-4	TRBJ2-2	GSSLVQERGELV
TRBV20-1	TRBJ1-4	SAREITNEKLF
TRBV7-9	TRBJ1-2	ASSPPYSYNYGYP
TRBV12-3/TRBV12-4	TRBJ2-5	ASRGLANKETQY